This T cell receptor (beta chain) appears in the sequencing data of a study of CD8+CD57+ T cells in acquired aplastic anemia. This CDR3 contains 14 residues. Looked up from germline, CDR1 is SGHRS and CDR2 is YFSETQ. With regard to this clonotype: The junction differs from germline at one of its ends, possibly a read error.

TCR beta VDJ combinations and CDR3 sequences were profiled from genomic DNA. TCRdb analysed the reads with MiXCR anew, one entry per CDR3 protein. The repertoire holds roughly 420,000 distinct CDR3 sequences, with about two thirds as singletons. What was sequenced was sorted CD4+, CD8+, or CD8+CD57+ T cells (not recorded which) from PBMCs. The source is a human donor in good health, serving as a control. This chain connects TRBV5-1 to TRBJ1-5; D gene uncertain. The CDR3 sequence is CASSSDPGEPPQHF. CDR3 nucleotide sequence: TGTGCCAGCAGCTCGGACCCCGGGGAACCGCCCCAGCATTTT.